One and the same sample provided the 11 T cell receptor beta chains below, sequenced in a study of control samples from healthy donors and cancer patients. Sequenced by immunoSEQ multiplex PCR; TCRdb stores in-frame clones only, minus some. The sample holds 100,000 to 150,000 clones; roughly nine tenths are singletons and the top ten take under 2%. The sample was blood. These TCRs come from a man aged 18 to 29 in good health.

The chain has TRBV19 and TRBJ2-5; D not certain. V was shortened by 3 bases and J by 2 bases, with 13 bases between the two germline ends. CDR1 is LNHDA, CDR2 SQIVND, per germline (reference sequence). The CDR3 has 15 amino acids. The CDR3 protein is CASSIRGPSQETQYF. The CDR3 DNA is TGTGCCAGTAGTATTAGAGGTCCCAGTCAAGAGACCCAGTACTTC.

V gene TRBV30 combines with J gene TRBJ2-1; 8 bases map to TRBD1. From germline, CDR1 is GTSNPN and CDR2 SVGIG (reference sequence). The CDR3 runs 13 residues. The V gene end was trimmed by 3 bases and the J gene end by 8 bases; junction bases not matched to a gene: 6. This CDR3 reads CAWSVQGVHEQFF. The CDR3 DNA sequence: TGTGCCTGGAGCGTACAGGGGGTCCATGAGCAGTTCTTC.

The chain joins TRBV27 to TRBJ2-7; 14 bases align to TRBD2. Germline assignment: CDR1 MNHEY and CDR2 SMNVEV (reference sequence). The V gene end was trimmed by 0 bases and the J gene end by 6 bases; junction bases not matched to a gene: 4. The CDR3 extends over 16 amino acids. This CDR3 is CASSLSTSGRASEQYF. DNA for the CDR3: TGTGCCAGCAGTTTATCGACTAGCGGGAGGGCCTCCGAGCAGTACTTC.

The CDR3 nucleotides read TGTGCCAGTAGTATAGGCCACAGGGTCAGCGAGACCCAGTACTTC. Its protein product is CASSIGHRVSETQYF. The chain links TRBV19 to TRBJ2-5; TRBD1 is a possible D gene (6 bases). CDR1 and CDR2 from the germline V gene are LNHDA and SQIVND (reference sequence). V was pared by 1 base and J by 5 bases, with 14 bases between. The CDR3 runs to 15 residues.

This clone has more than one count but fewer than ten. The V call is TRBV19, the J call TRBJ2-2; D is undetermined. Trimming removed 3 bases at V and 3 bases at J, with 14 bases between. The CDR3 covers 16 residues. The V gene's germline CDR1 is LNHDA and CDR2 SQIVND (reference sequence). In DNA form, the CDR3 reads TGTGCCAGTAGTATCCCACACCATCAGGACACCGGGGAGCTGTTTTTT. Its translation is CASSIPHHQDTGELFF.

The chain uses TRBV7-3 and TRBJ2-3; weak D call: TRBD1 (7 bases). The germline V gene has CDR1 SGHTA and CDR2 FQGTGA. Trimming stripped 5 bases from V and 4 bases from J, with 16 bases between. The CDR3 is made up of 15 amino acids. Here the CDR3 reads CASSARQGGPDTQYF. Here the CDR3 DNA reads TGTGCCAGCAGCGCTAGACAGGGAGGCCCAGATACGCAGTATTTT.

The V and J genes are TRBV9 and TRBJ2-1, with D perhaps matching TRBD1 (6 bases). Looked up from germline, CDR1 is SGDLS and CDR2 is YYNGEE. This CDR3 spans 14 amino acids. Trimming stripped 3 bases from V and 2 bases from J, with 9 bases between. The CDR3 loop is CASSGRQAYNEQFF. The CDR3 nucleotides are TGTGCCAGCAGCGGCAGACAGGCCTACAATGAGCAGTTCTTC.

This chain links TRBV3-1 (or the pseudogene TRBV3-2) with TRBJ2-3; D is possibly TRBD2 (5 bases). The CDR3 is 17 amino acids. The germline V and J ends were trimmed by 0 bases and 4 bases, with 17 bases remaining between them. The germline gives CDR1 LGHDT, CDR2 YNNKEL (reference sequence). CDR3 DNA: TGTGCCAGCAGCCAAGAGGGGAGCGCCCGGCGGCCAGATACGCAGTATTTT. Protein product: CASSQEGSARRPDTQYF.

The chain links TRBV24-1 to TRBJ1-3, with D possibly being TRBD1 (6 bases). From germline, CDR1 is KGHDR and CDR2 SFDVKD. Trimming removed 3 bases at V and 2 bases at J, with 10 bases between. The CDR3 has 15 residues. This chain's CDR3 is CATSDPRTAGNTIYF. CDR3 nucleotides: TGTGCCACCAGTGATCCCCGGACAGCTGGAAACACCATATATTTT.

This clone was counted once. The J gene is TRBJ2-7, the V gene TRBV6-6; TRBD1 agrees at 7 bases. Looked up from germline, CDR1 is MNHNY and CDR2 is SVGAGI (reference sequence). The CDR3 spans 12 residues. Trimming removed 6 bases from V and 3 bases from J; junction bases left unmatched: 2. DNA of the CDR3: TGTGCCAGCAGCGACAGGGTCTACGAGCAGTACTTC. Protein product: CASSDRVYEQYF.

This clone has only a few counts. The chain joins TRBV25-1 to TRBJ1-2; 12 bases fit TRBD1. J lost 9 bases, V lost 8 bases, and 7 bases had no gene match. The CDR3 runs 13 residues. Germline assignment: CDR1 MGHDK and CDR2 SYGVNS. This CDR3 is CASRDRGQWRYTF. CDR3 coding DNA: TGTGCCAGCCGGGACAGGGGGCAATGGCGCTACACCTTC.